The 13 T cell receptor beta chains reported below all come from one sample, sequenced in a study of cytomegalovirus exposure and HLA in healthy donors. With 60 Vbeta and 13 Jbeta primers, the PCR was carried out. Only in-frame clones appear in the TCRdb table, and some are missing; sequencing was by immunoSEQ multiplex PCR. The table shows 35,000 to 40,000 clones, with 70% to 85% occurring only once. What was sequenced was PBMCs. The receptors shown here come from a man aged 25-45 years in good health and CMV-seronegative.

The chain carries TRBV19 and TRBJ2-1, with D perhaps TRBD2 (5 bases). Germline V gives CDR1 LNHDA, CDR2 SQIVND (reference sequence). The CDR3 extends over 16 amino acids. Trimming removed 11 bases at V and 6 bases at J, with 26 bases between. For the CDR3, the DNA is TGTGCCTCTCGTGGGTTTGGGTTCGGGAATACCAATGAGCAGTTCTTC. It is translated as CASRGFGFGNTNEQFF.

The chain is built from TRBV7-3 and TRBJ1-2, with 8 bases that match TRBD1. This CDR3 comprises 15 residues. Germline lookup yields CDR1 SGHTA and CDR2 FQGTGA. The V and J ends lost 2 bases and 3 bases, in that order; junction bases with no gene match: 5. CDR3 protein: CASSLGAGGDYGYTF. The CDR3 DNA reads as TGTGCCAGCAGCTTAGGGGCAGGGGGCGACTATGGCTACACCTTC. Complete variable domain (other parts from reference TRBV7-3 and TRBJ1-2): GAGVSQTPSNKVTEKGKYVELRCDPISGHTALYWYRQSLGQGPEFLIYFQGTGAADDSGLPNDRFFAVRPEGSVSTLKIQRTERGDSAVYLCASSLGAGGDYGYTFGSGTRLTVV.

The chain joins TRBV4-1 to TRBJ2-7, with TRBD1 matching over 7 bases. The germline CDR1 and CDR2 sequences are MGHRA and YSYEKL. Losses at the gene ends were 4 bases for V and 3 bases for J; bases not matched to a gene: 9. The CDR3 length is 15 residues. The CDR3 protein is CASSPVKGGDYEQYF. The CDR3 nucleotides are TGCGCCAGCAGCCCCGTAAAAGGGGGCGACTACGAGCAGTACTTC.

V and J are TRBV28 and TRBJ1-2; D may be TRBD1 (5 bases). Germline loops: CDR1 MDHEN, CDR2 SYDVKM. This CDR3 has 14 residues. The V and J ends lost 4 bases and 4 bases respectively, with 13 bases between them. The CDR3 here is CASSSSRGSYGYTF. The CDR3 region has the DNA TGTGCCAGCAGTTCTTCTCGGGGGAGCTATGGCTACACCTTC.

This clone came up once. The chain couples TRBV30 to TRBJ2-1, with TRBD2 matching 14 bases. The V gene's germline CDR1 is GTSNPN and CDR2 SVGIG (reference sequence). The CDR3 loop spans 18 amino acids. Losses at the gene ends were 1 base for V and 0 bases for J; bases not matched to a gene: 5. In DNA, the CDR3 is TGTGCCTGGAGTGGTGGGACTAGCGGGAGACTCTCCTACAATGAGCAGTTCTTC. Protein product: CAWSGGTSGRLSYNEQFF.

The rearrangement uses TRBV9 and TRBJ2-3, with 8 positions matching TRBD1. After removal of 4 bases from V and 0 bases from J, the junction contained 4 bases not matched to a gene. Germline V gene lookup returns CDR1 SGDLS and CDR2 YYNGEE. The CDR3 runs 15 residues. In DNA, the CDR3 is TGTGCCAGCAGCACGCGGACAGGGAGCACAGATACGCAGTATTTT. Protein: CASSTRTGSTDTQYF.

The chain carries TRBV2 and TRBJ2-1, with a weak D call TRBD2 (6 bases). Germline-derived CDR1 and CDR2 are SNHLY and FYNNEI. The CDR3 totals 12 residues. V lost 7 bases, J lost 5 bases, and 9 bases lay in between. The CDR3 reads CASTGLNNEQFF. The CDR3 DNA reads TGTGCCAGCACGGGACTTAACAATGAGCAGTTCTTC.

This clone was seen only a few times. The chain carries TRBV5-6 and TRBJ2-7, with D possibly TRBD2 on 5 matching bases. The CDR3 has 16 residues. The V gene's germline CDR1 is SGHDT and CDR2 YYEEEE. Trimming left V 0 bases short and J 1 base short, with 14 bases between. CDR3 sequence reads: CASSLDSGRISYEQYF. The DNA of the CDR3 is TGTGCCAGCAGCTTGGACAGCGGAAGAATATCCTACGAGCAGTACTTC.

The chain has TRBV2 and TRBJ2-2; 11 bases map to TRBD2. Germline CDR1 SNHLY, CDR2 FYNNEI. J was trimmed by 4 bases and V by 5 bases; bases with no gene match: 0. The CDR3 runs to 14 residues. CDR3 sequence: CASSTSGGTGELFF. CDR3 coding DNA: TGTGCCAGCAGTACTAGCGGGGGCACCGGGGAGCTGTTTTTT. Full variable domain (remainder filled in from reference TRBV2 and TRBJ2-2): EPEVTQTPSHQVTQMGQEVILRCVPISNHLYFYWYRQILGQKVEFLVSFYNNEISEKSEIFDDQFSVERPDGSNFTLKIRSTKLEDSAMYFCASSTSGGTGELFFGEGSRLTVL.

The chain employs TRBV29-1 and TRBJ2-1; D perhaps matches TRBD1 (8 bases). The CDR3 totals 15 residues. V was clipped by 7 bases and J by 7 bases, with 23 bases between them. Germline assignment: CDR1 SQVTM and CDR2 ANQGSEA. In DNA form, the CDR3 reads TGCAGCGCCTCAAGCGGGACAGGAGGTACAAATGAGCAGTTCTTC. As protein: CSASSGTGGTNEQFF.

This clone was recorded once. This chain joins TRBV19 and TRBJ2-7, with 9 positions matching TRBD1. The J segment lost 5 bases and the V segment lost 3 bases, leaving 8 bases of the junction unmatched. This CDR3 is 15 amino acids long. The germline CDR1 and CDR2 sequences are LNHDA and SQIVND (reference sequence). The CDR3 nucleotides read TGTGCCAGTAGTATTGGACAGGGGTCGTTCCACGAGCAGTACTTC. Its protein is CASSIGQGSFHEQYF.

The gene calls are TRBV7-8 and TRBJ2-1; TRBD2 aligns across 10 bases. CDR1 SGHVS and CDR2 FQNEAQ come from the germline V gene. V lost 0 bases, J lost 4 bases, and 0 bases stayed unmatched. This CDR3 has 15 residues. CDR3 loop: CASSLAAGGYNEQFF. In DNA form, the CDR3 reads TGTGCCAGCAGCTTAGCAGCGGGGGGGTACAATGAGCAGTTCTTC.

The chain has TRBV2 and TRBJ1-3; the D gene is possibly TRBD1 (6 bases). Germline-derived CDR1 and CDR2 are SNHLY and FYNNEI. The CDR3 sequence is 15 residues long. Trimming removed 7 bases at V and 3 bases at J, with 16 bases between. For the CDR3, the DNA is TGTGCCAGCACCCCATATAACAGGGATGGAAACACCATATATTTT. This encodes CASTPYNRDGNTIYF.